Below, one TCR beta chain is given with its context. Antigen: not known. This sample is drawn from a study of shared clonotypes between healthy human individuals. The study, taken as a whole, reports: Sampling involved blood alone; tissue repertoires likely differ. Compared with memory subsets, naive subsets generally had larger estimated richness. Naive CD4 clonotype sharing across a few donors was around 5%.

Libraries were prepared by immunoSEQ multiplex PCR; TCRdb keeps only in-frame clonotypes and omits some of them. The repertoire holds roughly 1,800,000 clones, with approximately 94% as singletons. Trimming left V 7 bases short and J 4 bases short, with 4 bases between. Germline V gene data show CDR1 as MDHEN and CDR2 as SYDVKM. The CDR3 totals 11 residues. Naive CD8 cells lacked CD45RO, underwent positive selection for CCR7 and left out terminally differentiated effector memory CD45RA+ cells. Sequencing used naive CD8+ T cells sorted from blood. The chain uses TRBV28 and TRBJ1-4; D not certain. The TCR sequence derives from a man aged 18 to 29 in good health. The CDR3 DNA sequence: TGTGCCAGCACCTTTAATGAAAAACTGTTTTTT. Protein sequence: CASTFNEKLFF.